The 14 T cell receptor beta chains listed next were all sequenced from one sample in a study of blood T cell repertoires in COVID-19 (dated by TCRdb to between 2020 and 2021). Libraries were constructed by the immunoSEQ multiplex PCR assay. TCRdb took this table from immuneACCESS and kept in-frame rearrangements with V and J called. Such tables lack part of the clones; where checked against another copy, unresolved V genes explain under half of the gap, and the rest is unexplained. Recorded for this sample are 200,000 to 250,000 clones; 84% of them occurred a single time. The ten largest clones represent 6% to 8.5% of the sample. Sample: peripheral blood. The receptors were sampled from a woman in her fifties or sixties with active or convalescent COVID-19.

J is TRBJ2-4 and V is TRBV3-1 (or the pseudogene TRBV3-2); perhaps TRBD2 as D (6 bases). CDR1 is LGHDT and CDR2 is YNNKEL in the germline V gene (reference sequence). Trimming shortened V by 5 bases and J by 8 bases, and 13 bases separated the two germline ends. The CDR3 totals 13 residues. The CDR3 is CASSTRGGDIQYF. The CDR3 DNA reads as TGTGCCAGCAGCACCCGCGGAGGGGACATTCAGTACTTC.

Regarding this clone: The sample has other DNA sequences that encode this CDR3 too. The V gene is TRBV5-1, the J gene TRBJ1-3; D is unclear. There are 15 residues in the CDR3. The V end lost 2 bases, the J end lost 0 bases, and 9 bases lay between the germline ends. The germline CDR1 and CDR2 sequences are SGHRS and YFSETQ. The CDR3: CASSLTGSSGNTIYF. DNA for the CDR3: TGCGCCAGCAGCTTAACGGGGTCCTCTGGAAACACCATATATTTT.

The rearrangement uses TRBV23-1 and TRBJ2-5; TRBD1 aligns across 8 bases. TRBV23-1 is given ORF status, its function remaining uncertain. V shed 3 bases and J 6 bases; nucleotides not matched to a gene: 6. This CDR3 comprises 14 residues. The CDR3 DNA reads TGCGCCAGCAGTCATGACAGGGGTAGACAGACCCAGTACTTC. Protein: CASSHDRGRQTQYF.

The chain recombines TRBV30 with TRBJ2-7; D remains unclear. The germline CDR1 and CDR2 sequences are GTSNPN and SVGIG (reference sequence). Trimming shortened V by 2 bases and J by 7 bases, and 9 bases separated the two germline ends. The length of the CDR3 is 11 residues. The CDR3 reads CAWSLEIEQYF. CDR3 bases: TGTGCCTGGAGTTTGGAGATAGAGCAGTACTTC.

The genes are TRBV6-4 and TRBJ2-7; 12 positions agree with TRBD1. This CDR3 region has 19 residues. V shed 6 bases, J shed 7 bases, and the junction held 22 bases outside the gene matches. Per the germline V gene, CDR1 is MRHNA and CDR2 is SNTAGT. CDR3 nucleotides: TGTGCCAGCAGCGACCCAGGGGACAGGGGGCGAGACCCGCCTAAGGAGCAGTACGTC. Protein: CASSDPGDRGRDPPKEQYV.

The rearrangement uses TRBV7-2 and TRBJ2-3, with D possibly matching TRBD1 (6 bases). Germline assignment: CDR1 SGHTA and CDR2 FQGNSA. This CDR3 comprises 15 residues. Trimming stripped 2 bases from V and 0 bases from J, with 9 bases between. CDR3 DNA: TGTGCCAGCAGCTTACTGGGACACAGCACAGATACGCAGTATTTT. Its protein product is CASSLLGHSTDTQYF.

V and J are TRBV9 and TRBJ2-1; D unresolved. Trimming shortened V by 4 bases and J by 3 bases, and 11 bases separated the two germline ends. This CDR3 has 14 residues. Germline V gene data show CDR1 as SGDLS and CDR2 as YYNGEE. CDR3 DNA sequence: TGTGCCAGCAGCTCTTATTTACTCTACAATGAGCAGTTCTTC. This gives the protein CASSSYLLYNEQFF. Full variable domain (missing parts from reference TRBV9 and TRBJ2-1): DSGVTQTPKHLITATGQRVTLRCSPRSGDLSVYWYQQSLDQGLQFLIQYYNGEERAKGNILERFSAQQFPDLHSELNLSSLELGDSALYFCASSSYLLYNEQFFGPGTRLTVL.

For this clone: The junction departs from germline at one end; a sequencing error may be responsible. The V and J genes are TRBV5-1 and TRBJ1-5, with 7 nucleotides matching TRBD1. The germline V gene encodes CDR1 SGHRS and CDR2 YFSETQ. CDR3 length: 22 residues. The DNA for the CDR3 is TGCGCCAGCAGCGGAACAAATAGACAGGGTCTGGGGGCTGAAAAGAGGGATCAACCCCAGCATTTT. Translation: CASSGTNRQGLGAEKRDQPQHF.

This chain joins TRBV5-1 and TRBJ1-6; D might be TRBD1 (6 bases). Germline V lookup: CDR1 SGHRS, CDR2 YFSETQ. Trimming removed 0 bases at V and 5 bases at J, with 12 bases between. This CDR3 is 16 amino acids long. The CDR3 nucleotides read TGCGCCAGCAGCTTGGTTCCAGGGGCTCATAATTCACCCCTCCACTTT. Protein product: CASSLVPGAHNSPLHF.

The V and J genes are TRBV5-1 and TRBJ2-2; D might be TRBD2 (5 bases). Germline V gene lookup returns CDR1 SGHRS and CDR2 YFSETQ. The CDR3 spans 14 residues. Trimming took 6 bases from V and 5 from J, leaving 14 bases between them. CDR3 region: CASTGILTTGELFF. As DNA, the CDR3 is TGCGCCAGCACCGGGATACTAACGACCGGGGAGCTGTTTTTT.

CDR3 sequence reads: CASSPQGIITDTQYF. In nucleotides, the CDR3 is TGTGCCAGCAGCCCCCAGGGGATAATCACAGATACGCAGTATTTT. The chain employs TRBV7-9 and TRBJ2-3, with D tentatively TRBD1 (6 bases). V was cut by 5 bases and J by 2 bases, with 14 bases left in between. CDR3 length: 15 residues. Germline assignment: CDR1 SEHNR and CDR2 FQNEAQ (reference sequence).

There are many counts of this clone. The V and J genes are TRBV2 and TRBJ2-7, with D possibly being TRBD1 (5 bases). Germline values: CDR1 SNHLY, CDR2 FYNNEI. This CDR3 contains 10 residues. Trimming stripped 5 bases from V and 6 bases from J, with 5 bases between. The CDR3 protein is CASSRGEQYF. As DNA, the CDR3 is TGTGCCAGCAGTAGGGGCGAGCAGTACTTC.

The chain joins TRBV3-1 (or the pseudogene TRBV3-2) to TRBJ1-5; TRBD1 is a possible D gene (6 bases). Trimming removed 4 bases at V and 6 bases at J, with 10 bases between. The germline CDR1 and CDR2 sequences are LGHDT and YNNKEL (reference sequence). The length of the CDR3 is 13 residues. CDR3 nucleotides: TGTGCCAGCAGCCCCCCACAGGGTCAGCCCCAGCATTTT. This codes for CASSPPQGQPQHF.

This sequence joins TRBV11-3 and TRBJ2-5, with 7 bases lining up with TRBD1. The CDR3 is made up of 17 amino acids. V was clipped by 3 bases and J by 5 bases; unmatched bases: 15. CDR1 is SGHNT, CDR2 YENEEA, per germline. CDR3 loop: CASSLSTPTGVGETQYF. The CDR3 DNA reads TGTGCCAGCAGCTTGTCGACCCCAACAGGGGTAGGGGAGACCCAGTACTTC.